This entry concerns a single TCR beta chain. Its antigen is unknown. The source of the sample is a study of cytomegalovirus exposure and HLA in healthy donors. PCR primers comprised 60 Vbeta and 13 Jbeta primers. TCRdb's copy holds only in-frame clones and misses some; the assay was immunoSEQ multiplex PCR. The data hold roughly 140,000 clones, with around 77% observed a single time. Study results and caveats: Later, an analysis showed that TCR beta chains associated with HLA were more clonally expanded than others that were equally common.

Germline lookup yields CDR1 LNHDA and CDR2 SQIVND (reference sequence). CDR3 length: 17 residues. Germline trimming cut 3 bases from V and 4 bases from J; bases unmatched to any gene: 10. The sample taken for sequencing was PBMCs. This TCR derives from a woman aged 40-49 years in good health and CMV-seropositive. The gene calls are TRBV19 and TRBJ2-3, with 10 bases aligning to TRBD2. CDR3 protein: CASSIIPSGGSADTQYF. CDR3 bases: TGTGCCAGTAGTATCATTCCTAGCGGGGGATCGGCAGATACGCAGTATTTT.